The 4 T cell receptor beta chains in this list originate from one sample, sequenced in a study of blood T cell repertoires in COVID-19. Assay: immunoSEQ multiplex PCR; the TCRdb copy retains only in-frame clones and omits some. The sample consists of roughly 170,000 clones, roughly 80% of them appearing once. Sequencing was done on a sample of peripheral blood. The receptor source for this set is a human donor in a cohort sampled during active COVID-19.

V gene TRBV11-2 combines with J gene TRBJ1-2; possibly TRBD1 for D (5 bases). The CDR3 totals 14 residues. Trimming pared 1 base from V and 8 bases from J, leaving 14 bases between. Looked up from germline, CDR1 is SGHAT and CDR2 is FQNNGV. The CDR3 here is CASSLVGVSKGYTF. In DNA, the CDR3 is TGTGCCAGCAGCTTAGTAGGGGTTTCAAAGGGCTACACCTTC.

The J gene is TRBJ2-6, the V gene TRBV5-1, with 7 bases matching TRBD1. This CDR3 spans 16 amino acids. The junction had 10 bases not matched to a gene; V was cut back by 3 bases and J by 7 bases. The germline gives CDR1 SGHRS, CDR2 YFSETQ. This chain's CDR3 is CASSYRDSVLANVLTF. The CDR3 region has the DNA TGCGCCAGCAGCTACCGGGACAGCGTCCTTGCCAACGTCCTGACTTTC.

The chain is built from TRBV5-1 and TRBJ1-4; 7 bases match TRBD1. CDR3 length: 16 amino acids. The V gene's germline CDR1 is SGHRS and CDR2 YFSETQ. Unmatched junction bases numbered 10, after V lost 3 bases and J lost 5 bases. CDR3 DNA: TGCGCCAGCAGCTCGGGTACAGGGGACGGCAATGAAAAACTGTTTTTT. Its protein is CASSSGTGDGNEKLFF.

The CDR3 region is CASSSAGISYEQYF. The CDR3 DNA sequence: TGTGCCAGCAGTTCAGCAGGGATTTCCTACGAGCAGTACTTC. The chain employs TRBV27 and TRBJ2-7, with D maybe TRBD1 (5 bases). Germline CDR1 and CDR2: MNHEY and SMNVEV (reference sequence). The V end was cut by 4 bases, the J end by 1 base, with 11 bases between. CDR3 length: 14 residues.